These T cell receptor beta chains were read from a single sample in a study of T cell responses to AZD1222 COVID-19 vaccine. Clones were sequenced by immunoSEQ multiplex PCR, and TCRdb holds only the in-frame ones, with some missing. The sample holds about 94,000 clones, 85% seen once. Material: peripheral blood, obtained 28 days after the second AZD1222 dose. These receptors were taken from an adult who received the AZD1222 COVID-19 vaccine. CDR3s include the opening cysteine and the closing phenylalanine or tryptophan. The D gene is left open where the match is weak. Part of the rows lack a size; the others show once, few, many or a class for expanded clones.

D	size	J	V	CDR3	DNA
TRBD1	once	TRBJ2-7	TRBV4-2	CASSQGTGTNSYEQYF	TGTGCCAGCAGCCAAGGGACAGGGACAAACTCCTACGAGCAGTACTTC
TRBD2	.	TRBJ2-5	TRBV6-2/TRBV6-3	CASSYRGTSGRASGETQYF	TGTGCCAGCAGTTACCGAGGGACTAGCGGGAGGGCCTCAGGGGAGACCCAGTACTTC
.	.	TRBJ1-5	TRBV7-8	CASSLAVRESNQPQHF	TGTGCCAGCAGCTTAGCGGTGCGCGAAAGCAATCAGCCCCAGCATTTT
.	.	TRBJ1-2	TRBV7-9	CASSLQGTVEGCTF	TGTGCCAGCAGCTTACAAGGGACGGTAGAAGGGTGCACCTTC
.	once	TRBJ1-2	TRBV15	CATSRDAAGYGYTF	TGTGCCACCAGCAGAGATGCCGCGGGCTATGGCTACACCTTC
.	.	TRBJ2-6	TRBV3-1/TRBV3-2	CASSQDLLSSGANVLTF	TGTGCCAGCAGCCAAGATCTTTTGAGCTCTGGGGCCAACGTCCTGACTTTC
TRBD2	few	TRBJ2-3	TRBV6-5	CASIRLAGVTDTQYF	TGTGCCAGCATAAGACTAGCGGGGGTCACAGATACGCAGTATTTT
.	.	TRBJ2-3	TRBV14	CASSQVSRGFTDTQYF	TGTGCCAGCAGCCAAGTATCGCGGGGATTCACAGATACGCAGTATTTT
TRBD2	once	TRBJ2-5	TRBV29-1	CSVGVAGVAETQYF	TGCAGCGTTGGGGTAGCGGGAGTAGCAGAGACCCAGTACTTC
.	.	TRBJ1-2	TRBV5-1	CASTADSSNYGYTF	TGCGCCAGCACTGCCGACAGTTCTAACTATGGCTACACCTTC
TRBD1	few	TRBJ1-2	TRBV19	CASKRGPGYTF	TGTGCCAGTAAGAGGGGGCCTGGCTACACCTTC
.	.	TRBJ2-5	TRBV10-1	CASSAGVWETQYF	TGCGCCAGCAGTGCGGGAGTTTGGGAGACCCAGTACTTC
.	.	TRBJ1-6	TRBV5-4	CASSRDLGNSPLHF	TGTGCCAGCAGCAGGGATCTGGGTAATTCACCCCTCCACTTT
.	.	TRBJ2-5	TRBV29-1	CSVEGAPGTAQYF	TGCAGCGTTGAAGGCGCGCCGGGGACGGCCCAGTACTTC
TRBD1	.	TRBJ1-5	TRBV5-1	CASSLTGGAGQPQHF	TGCGCCAGCAGCTTGACAGGGGGCGCCGGGCAGCCCCAGCATTTT
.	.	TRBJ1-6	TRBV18	CASSPLGENSPLHF	TGTGCCAGCTCACCACTCGGGGAAAATTCACCCCTCCACTTT
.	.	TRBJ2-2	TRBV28	CASSSGQLNTGELFF	TGTGCCAGCAGTTCGGGACAACTGAACACCGGGGAGCTGTTTTTT
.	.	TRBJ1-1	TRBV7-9	CASSPKVRLGTEAFF	TGTGCCAGCAGCCCAAAGGTCAGGTTAGGTACTGAAGCTTTCTTT
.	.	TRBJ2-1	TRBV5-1	CASSLGGKAYNEQFF	TGCGCCAGCAGCTTGGGGGGAAAGGCCTACAATGAGCAGTTCTTC
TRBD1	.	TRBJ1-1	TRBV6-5	CASTLDRGGNTEAFF	TGTGCCAGCACCCTGGACAGGGGGGGAAACACTGAAGCTTTCTTT
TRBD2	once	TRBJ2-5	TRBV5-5	CASSLSLAGQETQYF	TGTGCCAGCAGCTTGAGTCTAGCGGGCCAAGAGACCCAGTACTTC
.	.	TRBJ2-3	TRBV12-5	CASGLAGRNTQYF	TGTGCTAGTGGTTTGGCCGGGAGAAATACGCAGTATTTT
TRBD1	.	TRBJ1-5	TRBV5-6	CASSYGTGGQPQHF	TGTGCCAGCAGCTATGGGACAGGGGGCCAGCCCCAGCATTTT
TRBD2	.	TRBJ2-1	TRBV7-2	CASSWTSGSYNEQFF	TGTGCCAGCAGCTGGACTAGCGGCTCCTACAATGAGCAGTTCTTC
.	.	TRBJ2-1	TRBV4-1	CASSQVGIGEDEQFF	TGCGCCAGCAGCCAAGTAGGGATAGGAGAAGATGAGCAGTTCTTC
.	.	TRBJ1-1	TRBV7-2	CAFLGGGEAFF	TGTGCCTTCTTGGGGGGCGGTGAAGCTTTCTTT
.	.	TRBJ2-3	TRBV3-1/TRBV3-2	CASSQDLAGWNTQYF	TGTGCCAGCAGCCAAGATTTGGCAGGCTGGAATACGCAGTATTTT
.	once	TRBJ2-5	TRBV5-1	CASSKTSQETQYF	TGCGCCAGCAGTAAGACAAGCCAAGAGACCCAGTACTTC
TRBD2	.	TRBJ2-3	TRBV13	CASSPTGLATDTQYF	TGTGCCAGCAGCCCCACGGGACTAGCCACAGATACGCAGTATTTT
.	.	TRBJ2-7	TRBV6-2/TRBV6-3	CASSLVINDEQYF	TGTGCCAGCAGTTTGGTTATTAACGACGAGCAGTACTTC
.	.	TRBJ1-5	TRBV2	CASSEGVADQPQHF	TGTGCCAGCAGTGAAGGGGTTGCGGATCAGCCCCAGCATTTT
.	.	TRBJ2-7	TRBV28	CASRPGTRVQYF	TGTGCCAGCAGGCCAGGAACCAGGGTCCAGTACTTC